Sequencing of this T cell receptor (beta chain) was carried out in a study of T cells in Graves' hyperthyroidism and ophthalmopathy. In its sample, this clonotype was seen many times. The source material, RNA transcripts, was used to amplify TCR beta CDR3 regions. The HTBI set primed first-round TCR CDR3 RT-PCR. From the multiplex PCR reads, TCRdb called clonotypes with MiXCR, one entry per CDR3 protein. Of 650,000 to 850,000 distinct CDR3 sequences in the sample, 18% are singletons; the top ten hold 15% to 20%. Between the trimmed V and J ends, which lost 5 bases and 5 bases, there was a span of 15 bases. The length of the CDR3 is 14 residues. PBMCs were obtained from under 13 ml fresh peripheral blood.

Sequenced sample: blood. J is TRBJ1-2 and V is TRBV12-3 or TRBV12-4; no clear D gene. This sequence originates from a woman between 45 and 65 years old with Graves' hyperthyroidism that later progressed to Graves' ophthalmopathy. The CDR3 DNA reads TGTGCCAGCAGTCCCCCGCCAGGTTTATATGGCTACACCTTC. This sequence encodes CASSPPPGLYGYTF.